This T cell receptor beta chain was retrieved from a study of blood T cell repertoires in COVID-19. Looked up from germline, CDR1 is MGHRA and CDR2 is YSYEKL. CDR3 length: 15 amino acids. Losses at the gene ends were 3 bases for V and 5 bases for J; bases not matched to a gene: 4. Participants came from 20 to 25 US areas, aged roughly 18 to 95 years. Cohort placement rested on clinical history that participants reported themselves. Profiling relied on immunoSEQ multiplex PCR, and the TCRdb table lists in-frame clones only, not all of them. The sample lists fewer than 400,000 clones, around 87% occurring once.

This chain connects TRBV4-1 to TRBJ1-4; TRBD1 matches 9 bases. Input material: PBMCs or T cells enriched from blood (not recorded which). The receptor's source is a woman in her forties or fifties who had recovered from COVID-19. This CDR3 is CASSHPGTGNEKLFF. DNA of the CDR3: TGCGCCAGCAGCCACCCCGGGACAGGGAATGAAAAACTGTTTTTT.